One sample yielded the 18 T cell receptor beta chains listed below, sequenced in a study of beta chain features in type 1 diabetes. Whole-study results and caveats: Significant though moderate, a shortening of TCRB CDR3s appeared in all four CD4+ subsets of Type 1 diabetes patients.

Their target antigens are unknown. Expressed TCRB transcripts were sequenced because the entire RNA isolate underwent reverse transcription. Assay used: immunoSEQ multiplex PCR; TCRdb lists only in-frame clones, some missing. The data show about 170,000 clones, 7% to 9% seen once. Sequencing was done on a sample of central memory CD4+ T cells from blood. The source is a man aged 18 to 29 with type 1 diabetes.

The genes are TRBV27 and TRBJ2-7; D may be TRBD1 (6 bases). The V gene lost 6 bases and the J gene lost 5 bases, with 14 bases spanning the gap. Germline values: CDR1 MNHEY, CDR2 SMNVEV (reference sequence). The CDR3 extends over 13 amino acids. The CDR3 protein is CASSPHTGNEQYF. The DNA for the CDR3 is TGTGCCAGCAGCCCCCACACAGGGAACGAGCAGTACTTC.

The rearrangement joins TRBV4-3 to TRBJ1-4; maybe TRBD1 (5 bases). CDR1 and CDR2 from the germline V gene are LGHNA and YSLEER. With 0 bases removed from V and 5 bases from J, the gap between germline ends came to 13 bases. CDR3 size: 16 residues. The CDR3 nucleotides read TGCGCCAGCAGCCAAGAAGGGGTGCGAGACAATGAAAAACTGTTTTTT. Translating it yields CASSQEGVRDNEKLFF.

This clone was counted only a few times. This chain uses TRBV9 with TRBJ1-3, with D unclear. Germline V gives CDR1 SGDLS, CDR2 YYNGEE. The CDR3 spans 15 residues. V lost 3 bases and J 0 bases, leaving 10 bases between the germline ends. The CDR3 region has the DNA TGTGCCAGCAGCGAGACTGACTTCTCTGGAAACACCATATATTTT. This encodes CASSETDFSGNTIYF.

This clone was seen a few times. V gene TRBV18 combines with J gene TRBJ1-6; D may be TRBD1 (5 bases). Trimming took 10 bases from V and 5 from J, leaving 12 bases between them. The CDR3 totals 13 residues. The germline V gene has CDR1 KGHSH and CDR2 LQKENI. The CDR3 region is CATTRQHNSPLHF. As DNA, the CDR3 is TGTGCCACGACGCGACAGCATAATTCACCCCTCCACTTT.

The sample holds a few counts of this clone. This chain connects TRBV5-1 to TRBJ2-5; 11 nucleotides align to TRBD1. The CDR3 extends over 16 amino acids. In germline, CDR1 is SGHRS, CDR2 YFSETQ. V shed 4 bases and J 3 bases; nucleotides not matched to a gene: 8. The CDR3 spells CASSRHGQGAEETQYF. In DNA form, the CDR3 reads TGCGCCAGCAGCCGCCACGGACAGGGGGCAGAAGAGACCCAGTACTTC.

This clone was counted only a few times. The same CDR3 can be traced to other DNA sequences in this sample. The chain has TRBV18 and TRBJ2-7; possibly TRBD1 for D (6 bases). Deletions cut 2 bases from V and 3 bases from J, with 8 bases between. CDR3 length: 13 residues. Germline loops: CDR1 KGHSH, CDR2 LQKENI. The CDR3 protein is CASSPGQNYEQYF. CDR3 DNA sequence: TGTGCCAGCTCACCAGGACAGAACTACGAGCAGTACTTC.

The genes are TRBV30 and TRBJ1-5; possible D gene TRBD1, 6 bases. Trimming took 4 bases from V and 4 from J, leaving 14 bases between them. The CDR3 is 14 amino acids. Germline V gene data show CDR1 as GTSNPN and CDR2 as SVGIG (reference sequence). The CDR3 region has the DNA TGTGCCTGGAACCTAGGACAGTTAAATCAGCCCCAGCATTTT. Protein product: CAWNLGQLNQPQHF.

The chain joins TRBV5-6 to TRBJ2-6; no clear D gene. The CDR3 runs 15 residues. Trimming removed 7 bases from V and 1 base from J, with 12 bases in between. The germline CDR1 and CDR2 sequences are SGHDT and YYEEEE. The CDR3 DNA sequence: TGTGCCAGCTCCATGATGCGGTCTGGGGCCAACGTCCTGACTTTC. Residues: CASSMMRSGANVLTF.

CDR3 loop: CASSANRGTDTQYF. As DNA, the CDR3 is TGTGCCAGTAGTGCCAACCGGGGCACAGATACGCAGTATTTT. The chain has TRBV19 and TRBJ2-3; D call uncertain. Germline loops: CDR1 LNHDA, CDR2 SQIVND (reference sequence). This CDR3 spans 14 amino acids. V was trimmed by 5 bases and J by 1 base, leaving 10 bases between them.

The chain combines TRBV18 with TRBJ2-7; 10 nucleotides line up with TRBD1. CDR1 is KGHSH and CDR2 is LQKENI in the germline V gene. The CDR3 totals 13 residues. The junction had 2 bases not matched to a gene; V was cut back by 3 bases and J by 6 bases. CDR3 sequence reads: CASSPDRGREQYF. As DNA, the CDR3 is TGTGCCAGCTCACCTGACAGGGGGCGCGAGCAGTACTTC.

The chain employs TRBV5-1 and TRBJ2-3, with 7 bases matching TRBD2. CDR1 is SGHRS, CDR2 YFSETQ, per germline. V shed 3 bases and J 1 base; nucleotides not matched to a gene: 8. The length of the CDR3 is 16 residues. The CDR3 DNA sequence: TGCGCCAGCAGCTACTCGGAACGGGGGGGCACAGATACGCAGTATTTT. Translation gives CASSYSERGGTDTQYF. The variable domain in full, with the rest retrieved from reference TRBV5-1 and TRBJ2-3, is KAGVTQTPRYLIKTRGQQVTLSCSPISGHRSVSWYQQTPGQGLQFLFEYFSETQRNKGNFPGRFSGRQFSNSRSEMNVSTLELGDSALYLCASSYSERGGTDTQYFGPGTRLTVL.

This clone has only a few counts. The J gene is TRBJ1-6, the V gene TRBV7-6, with D perhaps TRBD1 (5 bases). Germline V gene lookup returns CDR1 SGHVS and CDR2 FNYEAQ. V was clipped by 5 bases and J by 5 bases, with 13 bases between them. CDR3 length equals 15 residues. The chain's CDR3 is CASSRGPGDNSPLHF. CDR3 bases: TGTGCCAGCAGCCGGGGCCCGGGAGATAATTCACCCCTCCACTTT.

This clone showed up just a few times. The V call is TRBV5-6, the J call TRBJ2-2; 12 nucleotides match TRBD2. CDR1 SGHDT and CDR2 YYEEEE come from the germline V gene. V gave up 4 bases and J gave up 6 bases; unmatched junction bases: 10. The CDR3 is made up of 17 amino acids. CDR3 protein: CASSPYRLAGVAGELFF. CDR3 nucleotide sequence: TGTGCCAGCAGCCCATACAGACTAGCGGGAGTTGCCGGGGAGCTGTTTTTT.

CDR3 coding DNA: TGTGCCAGCAGCTTCGCTACGGGACTAGCGGGGGGCATTCAGTACTTC. Translation: CASSFATGLAGGIQYF. This chain connects TRBV7-2 to TRBJ2-4; the match to TRBD2 covers 15 bases. CDR3 length: 16 residues. The J segment lost 9 bases and the V segment lost 3 bases, leaving 6 bases of the junction unmatched. Germline CDR1 and CDR2: SGHTA and FQGNSA.

This clone was recorded many times. The chain recombines TRBV18 with TRBJ1-4, with 7 positions matching TRBD1. CDR3 size: 13 residues. CDR1 is KGHSH, CDR2 LQKENI, per germline. V trimming: 0 bases; J trimming: 8 bases; junction bases outside the gene matches: 0. Here the CDR3 reads CASSPPGQEKLFF. DNA of the CDR3: TGTGCCAGCTCACCACCGGGACAGGAAAAACTGTTTTTT.

This clone was seen a handful of times. In DNA, the CDR3 is TGTGCCACTAAGGACAGGGCCCGCACTGAAGCTTTCTTT. Protein: CATKDRARTEAFF. V gene TRBV6-5 combines with J gene TRBJ1-1; 8 bases match TRBD1. Germline V gene sequence: CDR1 MNHEY, CDR2 SVGAGI. J lost 4 bases, V lost 10 bases, and 8 bases had no gene match. The CDR3 length is 13 residues.

There are a few counts of this clone. This chain connects TRBV11-2 to TRBJ2-1; 10 bases are a match to TRBD2. The CDR3 extends over 15 amino acids. V trimming: 2 bases; J trimming: 6 bases; junction bases outside the gene matches: 4. From germline, CDR1 is SGHAT and CDR2 FQNNGV. The CDR3 DNA reads as TGTGCCAGCAGCTTAAGCTCTAGCGGGGGCAATGAGCAGTTCTTC. The encoded protein is CASSLSSSGGNEQFF.

This clone was picked up a small number of times. The chain uses TRBV19 and TRBJ2-7, with 7 positions matching TRBD1. Germline loops: CDR1 LNHDA, CDR2 SQIVND (reference sequence). After removal of 4 bases from V and 2 bases from J, the junction contained 5 bases not matched to a gene. This CDR3 comprises 14 residues. The CDR3 reads CASSTGGHPYEQYF. For the CDR3, the DNA is TGTGCCAGTAGTACAGGGGGACACCCCTACGAGCAGTACTTC. Supplemented by reference TRBV19 and TRBJ2-7, the full variable domain reads DGGITQSPKYLFRKEGQNVTLSCEQNLNHDAMYWYRQDPGQGLRLIYYSQIVNDFQKGDIAEGYSVSREKKESFPLTVTSAQKNPTAFYLCASSTGGHPYEQYFGPGTRLTVT.